The text below deals with one T cell receptor (beta chain). Its antigen is undetermined. The data are from a study of graft-versus-host responses after intestinal transplantation. Study details: Induction with anti-thymocyte globulin, then tacrolimus and steroids for approximately three years, was given to all recipients.

The CDR3 sequence is 10 residues long. CDR1 and CDR2 (germline): MGHDK, SYGVNS. With 8 bases removed from V and 8 bases from J, the gap between germline ends came to 6 bases. General study findings and limits: The recipient marrow held GvH clones, and some of them showed up first in ileum or blood.

Clones were sequenced by immunoSEQ multiplex PCR, and TCRdb holds only the in-frame ones, with some missing. The table lists 98,000 or so clones, about 82% of them singletons. The clonotype comes from a human patient who received an intestinal transplant, so some T cells may come from the graft donor. The chain uses TRBV25-1 and TRBJ1-4; no clear D. The sample here was PBMCs, taken 255 days after intestinal transplant. In nucleotides, the CDR3 is TGTGCCAGCTACGGAGAAAAACTGTTTTTT. It encodes CASYGEKLFF.